The text below deals with one TCR beta chain. With 7 bases removed from V and 4 bases from J, the gap between germline ends came to 14 bases. This CDR3 has 14 amino acids. Germline V gene lookup returns CDR1 SEHNR and CDR2 FQNEAQ (reference sequence). These data come from a study of cytotoxic CD8 clonotypes in ibrutinib-treated CLL. Study overall: By median approximately 63 months, about 12 had progressed and approximately 14 stayed remitted; responses had been 2 complete and about 24 partial. The response samples were taken once patients had been treated for a median of approximately twelve months, range 6 to 36. The study recorded mean values of about 260,000 productive templates and 80,000 to 100,000 productive rearrangements per sample.

Deep sequencing aimed at 1 in 200,000 to 1 in 1 million T cells' resolution. Here immunoSEQ multiplex PCR was the method, and the copy in TCRdb shows in-frame clones only, minus some. The sample carries under 150,000 clones, around 82% recorded once. The chain links TRBV7-9 to TRBJ1-3; D is ambiguous. The TCR was taken from a human donor with chronic lymphocytic leukemia. The sequenced sample was PBMCs, obtained after 36 months of ibrutinib treatment. In nucleotides, the CDR3 is TGTGCCAGCACCCCGTGGGGTTCCGGAAACACCATATATTTT. Its translation is CASTPWGSGNTIYF.